The clone carrying this T cell receptor beta chain has a handful of counts. The sample belongs to a study of T cell repertoires in cytomegalovirus infection. V was pared by 0 bases and J by 0 bases, with 12 bases between. The germline gives CDR1 ENHRY, CDR2 SYGVKD. The CDR3 totals 17 residues. TCRdb re-analysed the reads in MiXCR, keeping a single row per CDR3 protein. This sample carries roughly 600,000 distinct CDR3 sequences, more than 20% of them seen once, and the ten largest clones take approximately 8.2%. V is TRBV10-3 and J is TRBJ1-5; no clear D. The sample consisted of CD8+ T cells from PBMCs. This receptor was obtained from a human donor in good health (CMV status not recorded). Some clones in this sample may be carry-over from other donors' samples. CDR3 nucleotide sequence: TGTGCCATCAGTGAGTCGAGGCAGGACCATAGCAATCAGCCCCAGCATTTT. Protein: CAISESRQDHSNQPQHF.